Below are 14 T cell receptor beta chains sequenced from a single sample in a study of regulatory T cells in long-lasting Graves disease. Arm-PCR with iRepertoire HTBI primers amplified the CDR3 regions for these TCR beta libraries. Using its own MiXCR run on the multiplex PCR reads, TCRdb lists one record per CDR3 protein. The data show more than 400,000 distinct CDR3 sequences, over 15% seen once. Noted time point: newly diagnosed GD, antithyroid drugs for less than 3 months. TCR sequences were obtained from RNA taken from PBMCs. The sample was also reused in another study, on T cells in Graves' hyperthyroidism and ophthalmopathy.

Source: peripheral blood mononuclear cells (PBMCs), taken at new diagnosis, from a patient treated with antithyroid drugs. Receptor source: a woman aged 25 to 39 with Graves disease.

V is TRBV6-1 and J is TRBJ1-5; 10 nucleotides agree with TRBD1. The trim removed 8 bases at V and 0 bases at J, leaving 16 bases unmatched. The CDR3 is 19 amino acids. Looked up from germline, CDR1 is MNHNS and CDR2 is SASEGT. The CDR3 sequence: CASRKGPGQGTYSNQPQHF. In DNA form, the CDR3 reads TGTGCCAGCCGAAAAGGACCGGGACAGGGGACCTATAGCAATCAGCCCCAGCATTTT.

There are many counts of this clonotype. The chain employs TRBV20-1 and TRBJ2-7; D remains ambiguous. This CDR3 contains 13 residues. Trimming pared 3 bases from V and 2 bases from J, leaving 11 bases between. The germline CDR1 and CDR2 sequences are DFQATT and SNEGSKA (reference sequence). In DNA form, the CDR3 reads TGCAGTGCTAGTGGGCCCGCGCCCTACGAGCAGTACTTC. Protein sequence: CSASGPAPYEQYF.

The rearrangement uses TRBV19 and TRBJ1-6; 9 nucleotides line up with TRBD1. Trimming removed 3 bases from V and 5 bases from J; junction bases left unmatched: 2. The CDR3 is made up of 15 amino acids. The germline CDR1 and CDR2 sequences are LNHDA and SQIVND (reference sequence). Here the CDR3 DNA reads TGTGCCAGTAGTATCCGGACAGGGGATAATTCACCCCTCCACTTT. As protein: CASSIRTGDNSPLHF.

In its sample, this clonotype was seen many times. The V call is TRBV20-1, the J call TRBJ2-7; 8 bases align to TRBD1. CDR3 length equals 14 residues. The germline gives CDR1 DFQATT, CDR2 SNEGSKA (reference sequence). V was clipped by 0 bases and J by 4 bases; unmatched bases: 5. In DNA, the CDR3 is TGCAGTGCTAGAGAGGGGGACAGGTCATACGAGCAGTACTTC. It translates to CSAREGDRSYEQYF.

This clonotype appeared many times. This chain uses TRBV30 with TRBJ2-7; 7 bases match TRBD1. The V gene end was trimmed by 5 bases and the J gene end by 3 bases; junction bases not matched to a gene: 4. CDR1 and CDR2 from the germline V gene are GTSNPN and SVGIG (reference sequence). The CDR3 sequence is 12 residues long. The CDR3 coding sequence is TGTGCCTGGGGGACAGCCGGCTACGAGCAGTACTTC. This sequence encodes CAWGTAGYEQYF. Full variable domain (outside the CDR3, taken from reference TRBV30 and TRBJ2-7): SQTIHQWPATLVQPVGSPLSLECTVEGTSNPNLYWYRQAAGRGLQLLFYSVGIGQISSEVPQNLSASRPQDRQFILSSKKLLLSDSGFYLCAWGTAGYEQYFGPGTRLTVT.

This clonotype appeared many times. The chain employs TRBV5-5 and TRBJ1-1; the match to TRBD1 covers 9 bases. Germline values: CDR1 SGHKS, CDR2 YYEKEE (reference sequence). This CDR3 comprises 16 residues. Losses at the gene ends were 5 bases for V and 0 bases for J; bases not matched to a gene: 8. The CDR3 nucleotides read TGTGCCAGCAGGTATCCGGGACAGGGACTGAACACTGAAGCTTTCTTT. Translation gives CASRYPGQGLNTEAFF.

This clonotype occurred a few times. The chain carries TRBV10-3 and TRBJ2-1; 11 nucleotides align to TRBD1. Germline V gives CDR1 ENHRY, CDR2 SYGVKD. This CDR3 spans 14 amino acids. The V and J ends lost 6 bases and 7 bases, in that order; junction bases with no gene match: 5. The CDR3 is CAIRGDRGGNEQFF. The CDR3 DNA follows: TGTGCCATCAGGGGGGACAGGGGGGGTAATGAGCAGTTCTTC.

This clonotype appeared a few times. The chain has TRBV5-5 and TRBJ1-4; D is unresolved. This CDR3 is 14 amino acids long. In germline, CDR1 is SGHKS, CDR2 YYEKEE (reference sequence). The germline V and J ends were trimmed by 0 bases and 8 bases, with 11 bases remaining between them. The CDR3 bases are TGTGCCAGCAGCTTGGAGCAGTTTGCCGAAAAACTGTTTTTT. Translating it yields CASSLEQFAEKLFF. The entire variable domain, with the rest obtained from reference TRBV5-5 and TRBJ1-4, is as follows: DAGVTQSPTHLIKTRGQQVTLRCSPISGHKSVSWYQQVLGQGPQFIFQYYEKEERGRGNFPDRFSARQFPNYSSELNVNALLLGDSALYLCASSLEQFAEKLFFGSGTQLSVL.

This clonotype was counted many times. DNA for the CDR3: TGTGCCAGCAGCTTACGCGGCAGGGTCAATGAGCAGTTCTTC. This codes for CASSLRGRVNEQFF. This rearrangement joins TRBV7-2 to TRBJ2-1; D may be TRBD1 (5 bases). With 2 bases removed from V and 6 bases from J, the gap between germline ends came to 11 bases. CDR1 and CDR2 (germline): SGHTA, FQGNSA. This CDR3 has 14 amino acids.

This chain links TRBV14 with TRBJ2-3; D tentatively reads TRBD1 or TRBD2 (5 bases each). In germline, CDR1 is SGHDN, CDR2 FVKESK. Deletions cut 0 bases from V and 0 bases from J, with 7 bases between. The CDR3 has 15 amino acids. The CDR3 region has the DNA TGTGCCAGCAGCCAAGACTGGGGGAGCACAGATACGCAGTATTTT. Amino acids: CASSQDWGSTDTQYF.

This clonotype was observed many times. The chain couples TRBV15 to TRBJ1-1; D remains unclear. Germline V gene sequence: CDR1 LNHNV, CDR2 YYDKDF (reference sequence). Trimming cost V 3 bases and J 4 bases, with 6 bases left between them. The CDR3 is 12 residues long. Here the CDR3 reads CATSSTATEAFF. CDR3 DNA: TGTGCCACCAGCAGTACAGCCACTGAAGCTTTCTTT.

This clonotype was seen ten or more times. This chain links TRBV28 with TRBJ2-3; D unclear. Germline V gene lookup returns CDR1 MDHEN and CDR2 SYDVKM. This CDR3 is built from 16 residues. The ends were cut back, 5 bases at V and 0 bases at J, with 15 bases in the middle. The CDR3 DNA is TGTGCCAGCAGTCCTCCCCCGAAAGGAAGCACAGATACGCAGTATTTT. This codes for CASSPPPKGSTDTQYF.

This clonotype appeared a few times. The rearrangement uses TRBV9 and TRBJ2-3; 8 positions agree with TRBD2. Germline values: CDR1 SGDLS, CDR2 YYNGEE. The junction had 4 bases not matched to a gene; V was cut back by 4 bases and J by 0 bases. CDR3 length equals 15 residues. The CDR3 DNA sequence: TGTGCCAGCAGCCTTCCTAGCGGGAGCACAGATACGCAGTATTTT. Its translation is CASSLPSGSTDTQYF.

This clonotype was picked up many times. The J gene is TRBJ2-2, the V gene TRBV2; no firm D call. This CDR3 has 13 residues. Germline assignment: CDR1 SNHLY and CDR2 FYNNEI. V gave up 4 bases and J gave up 6 bases, with 9 bases separating them. CDR3 DNA: TGTGCCAGCAGTGTGGAAAGGGCCGGGGAGCTGTTTTTT. This translates into CASSVERAGELFF.